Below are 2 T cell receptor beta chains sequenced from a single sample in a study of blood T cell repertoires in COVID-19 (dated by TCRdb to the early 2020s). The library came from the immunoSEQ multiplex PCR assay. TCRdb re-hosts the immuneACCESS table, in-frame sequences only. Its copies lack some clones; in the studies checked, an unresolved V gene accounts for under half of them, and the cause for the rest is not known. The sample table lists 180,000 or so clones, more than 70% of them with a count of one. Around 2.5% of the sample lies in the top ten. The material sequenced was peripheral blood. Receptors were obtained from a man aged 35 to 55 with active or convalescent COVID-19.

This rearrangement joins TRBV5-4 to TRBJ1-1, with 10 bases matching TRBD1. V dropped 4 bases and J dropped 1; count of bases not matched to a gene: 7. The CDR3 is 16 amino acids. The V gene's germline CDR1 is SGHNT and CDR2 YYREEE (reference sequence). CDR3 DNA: TGTGCCAGCAGCCCCCCGACAGGGGGCCGGAACACTGAAGCTTTCTTT. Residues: CASSPPTGGRNTEAFF.

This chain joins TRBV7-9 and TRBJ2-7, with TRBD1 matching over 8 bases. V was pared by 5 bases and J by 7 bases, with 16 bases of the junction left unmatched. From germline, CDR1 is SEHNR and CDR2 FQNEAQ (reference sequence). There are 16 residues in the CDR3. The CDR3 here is CASSPGAGGLPGEQYF. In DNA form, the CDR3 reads TGTGCCAGCAGCCCCGGGGCAGGGGGCCTCCCGGGGGAGCAGTACTTC.